These 30 T cell receptor beta chains share one sample of origin, sequenced in a study of cytomegalovirus exposure and HLA in healthy donors. PCR employed 60 Vbeta and 13 Jbeta primers. Assay: immunoSEQ multiplex PCR; the TCRdb copy retains only in-frame clones and omits some. The data show 95,000 or so clones, with nearly 70% seen just once and over 13% held by the top ten. The sample was PBMCs. Receptor source: a woman in her forties or fifties in good health and CMV-seropositive.

V usage is TRBV18 and J usage is TRBJ2-3; tentative D call: TRBD2 (6 bases). V lost 3 bases and J 3 bases, leaving 16 bases between the germline ends. This CDR3 is 16 amino acids long. The V gene's germline CDR1 is KGHSH and CDR2 LQKENI. The CDR3 loop reads CASSPGAGGRTDTQYF. CDR3 bases: TGTGCCAGCTCACCCGGAGCGGGTGGACGAACAGATACGCAGTATTTT.

The chain links TRBV6-6 to TRBJ2-7; tentatively, D is TRBD1 (5 bases). This CDR3 contains 14 residues. V shed 6 bases and J shed 2 bases, with 14 bases lying between them. Germline CDR1 reads MNHNY; CDR2 reads SVGAGI (reference sequence). DNA for the CDR3: TGTGCCAGCAGGTTTGGGGCCGATGCCTACGAGCAGTACTTC. Amino acids: CASRFGADAYEQYF.

The gene calls are TRBV5-1 and TRBJ2-7; D is unresolved. CDR3 length equals 17 residues. Germline CDR1 reads SGHRS; CDR2 reads YFSETQ. Trimming pared 0 bases from V and 2 bases from J, leaving 18 bases between. The CDR3 DNA reads TGCGCCAGCAGCTTGGAATCGAGCAGACTGCGCCCCTACGAGCAGTACTTC. Translating gives CASSLESSRLRPYEQYF.

This clone was picked up a small number of times. The V call is TRBV13, the J call TRBJ2-1, with no clear D. Germline assignment: CDR1 PRHDT and CDR2 FYEKMQ (reference sequence). V lost 5 bases and J lost 5, with 7 bases in between. The CDR3 totals 12 residues. The CDR3 here is CASSPQNNEQFF. CDR3 nucleotides: TGTGCCAGCAGCCCACAAAACAATGAGCAGTTCTTC.

The chain is built from TRBV29-1 and TRBJ1-1; D is unclear. Germline values: CDR1 SQVTM, CDR2 ANQGSEA. This CDR3 spans 11 amino acids. The germline V and J ends were trimmed by 4 bases and 6 bases, with 9 bases remaining between them. CDR3 nucleotide sequence: TGCAGCGTTGTTGGCCAGGCTGAAGCTTTCTTT. Translated, it gives CSVVGQAEAFF.

The sample holds a few counts of this clone. The chain employs TRBV25-1 and TRBJ2-1; TRBD1 might be the D (6 bases). Trimming cost V 4 bases and J 6 bases, with 19 bases left between them. The CDR3 is 16 amino acids. The germline V gene has CDR1 MGHDK and CDR2 SYGVNS. CDR3: CASSGQERQLSNEQFF. CDR3 sequence (DNA): TGTGCCAGCAGTGGACAGGAGAGACAGCTTTCCAATGAGCAGTTCTTC.

This clone was seen a few times. The chain carries TRBV11-2 and TRBJ2-5; 8 bases agree with TRBD2. V lost 5 bases to trimming and J lost 3 bases; unmatched junction nucleotides: 11. This CDR3 is built from 16 residues. Looked up from germline, CDR1 is SGHAT and CDR2 is FQNNGV. DNA of the CDR3: TGTGCCAGCAGCCCGGGGTTCGGGCGGGAGGAAGAGACCCAGTACTTC. It is translated as CASSPGFGREEETQYF.

The gene calls are TRBV2 and TRBJ1-2; the D gene is possibly TRBD1 (5 bases). V lost 10 bases and J 6 bases, leaving 21 bases between the germline ends. The CDR3 covers 14 residues. CDR1 is SNHLY and CDR2 is FYNNEI in the germline V gene. CDR3 nucleotides: TGTGCCACGGGGGGGGACCTTCGTGTCGATGGCTACACCTTC. It encodes CATGGDLRVDGYTF.

This clone was observed a single time. The gene calls are TRBV10-3 and TRBJ2-5; the D gene is possibly TRBD2 (5 bases). Germline V gene lookup returns CDR1 ENHRY and CDR2 SYGVKD. Trimming left V 10 bases short and J 3 bases short, with 18 bases between. The CDR3 contains 14 residues. CDR3 nucleotides: TGTGCCACCGCCCCGGCTAGCACAGAAGAGACCCAGTACTTC. Translation gives CATAPASTEETQYF.

This clone was counted between two and nine times. The V gene is TRBV4-3, the J gene TRBJ1-3; no clear D. The germline V and J ends were trimmed by 0 bases and 5 bases, with 14 bases remaining between them. There are 16 residues in the CDR3. CDR1 and CDR2 from the germline V gene are LGHNA and YSLEER. The CDR3 sequence is CASSQDLGERRNTIYF. CDR3 DNA: TGCGCCAGCAGCCAAGATCTCGGGGAGCGACGAAACACCATATATTTT.

This clone was recorded a few times. The V gene is TRBV27, the J gene TRBJ2-1; D perhaps matches TRBD2 (5 bases). Trimming shortened V by 3 bases and J by 8 bases, and 8 bases separated the two germline ends. Germline assignment: CDR1 MNHEY and CDR2 SMNVEV (reference sequence). The CDR3 length is 12 residues. Here the CDR3 DNA reads TGTGCCAGCAGTTTCGGGAAGTATGAGCAGTTCTTC. Its translation: CASSFGKYEQFF.

V gene TRBV5-1 combines with J gene TRBJ2-7; a weak D match, TRBD2 (6 bases). Trimming took off 0 bases at V and 3 bases at J, with 13 bases between the two ends. The CDR3 covers 15 residues. Germline CDR1 SGHRS, CDR2 YFSETQ. The CDR3 region is CASSLAGQGGYEQYF. Here the CDR3 DNA reads TGCGCCAGCAGCTTGGCCGGGCAGGGAGGCTACGAGCAGTACTTC.

This chain joins TRBV19 and TRBJ2-6, with D unresolved. The length of the CDR3 is 13 residues. Germline V gives CDR1 LNHDA, CDR2 SQIVND (reference sequence). Trimming took off 5 bases at V and 3 bases at J, with 5 bases between the two ends. CDR3: CASSFGGANVLTF. The CDR3 DNA reads TGTGCCAGTAGTTTCGGTGGGGCCAACGTCCTGACTTTC.

The V gene is TRBV2, the J gene TRBJ1-5; possible D gene TRBD1, 6 bases. The CDR3 runs to 11 residues. Trimming removed 4 bases at V and 15 bases at J, with 13 bases between. Germline values: CDR1 SNHLY, CDR2 FYNNEI. The CDR3 coding sequence is TGTGCCAGCAGTGTGACAGGACGATGGCATTTT. It encodes CASSVTGRWHF.

The gene calls are TRBV7-8 and TRBJ2-7; D possibly corresponds to TRBD2 (6 bases). The germline V gene has CDR1 SGHVS and CDR2 FQNEAQ. Trimming left V 1 base short and J 2 bases short, with 18 bases between. The CDR3 consists of 17 residues. CDR3 sequence (DNA): TGTGCCAGCAGCTTAGATAGCGGAGACATTCTTCCCTACGAGCAGTACTTC. Translated: CASSLDSGDILPYEQYF.

The chain employs TRBV19 and TRBJ1-6, with D possibly matching TRBD1 (5 bases). This CDR3 contains 17 residues. V dropped 5 bases and J dropped 0 bases, with 14 bases sitting between them. Germline lookup yields CDR1 LNHDA and CDR2 SQIVND (reference sequence). Here the CDR3 DNA reads TGTGCCAGTAGTCCTGGGGGGTCCAGCTCCTATAATTCACCCCTCCACTTT. It yields the protein CASSPGGSSSYNSPLHF.

This rearrangement joins TRBV21-1 to TRBJ2-2; the table's D call TRBD2 went unverified against the DNA. TRBV21-1 counts as a pseudogene. The CDR3 totals 15 residues. CDR3 residues: CASSSSRLNTGELFF. In nucleotides, the CDR3 is TGTGCCAGCAGTTCCTCGCGATTGAACACCGGGGAGCTGTTTTTT.

This clone was observed a few times. The chain is built from TRBV7-3 and TRBJ2-3, with D unresolved. The CDR3 contains 14 residues. Trimming stripped 2 bases from V and 0 bases from J, with 6 bases between. Germline-derived CDR1 and CDR2 are SGHTA and FQGTGA. CDR3 DNA sequence: TGTGCCAGCAGCTTAGGAGCTAGCACAGATACGCAGTATTTT. Translated, it gives CASSLGASTDTQYF.

A note on this clone: An end of the junction differs from the germline gene, which may be a read error. The gene calls are TRBV7-7 and TRBJ2-2; 7 nucleotides line up with TRBD1. The CDR3 is 16 residues long. CDR1 and CDR2 (germline): SSHAT, FNYEAQ (reference sequence). The DNA for the CDR3 is TGTGCTAGCAGCTCGGAAGCAGGGGGAAATTTAGGGGAGCTGTTTTTT. This encodes CASSSEAGGNLGELFF.

This clone showed up just a few times. This chain links TRBV7-6 with TRBJ1-1, with TRBD1 matching 7 bases. The CDR3 is 15 residues long. The ends lost 1 base at V and 3 bases at J; junction bases unmatched: 5. Germline V gene data show CDR1 as SGHVS and CDR2 as FNYEAQ. This chain's CDR3 is CASSLVGTDDTEAFF. CDR3 coding DNA: TGTGCCAGCAGCTTAGTAGGGACAGATGACACTGAAGCTTTCTTT.

This chain uses TRBV6-5 with TRBJ2-2; no clear D. V was pared by 5 bases and J by 0 bases, with 10 bases between. The CDR3 is 15 residues long. Per the germline V gene, CDR1 is MNHEY and CDR2 is SVGAGI. The CDR3 loop reads CASSLEASNTGELFF. CDR3 sequence (DNA): TGTGCCAGCAGTCTTGAGGCATCGAACACCGGGGAGCTGTTTTTT.

The rearrangement joins TRBV2 to TRBJ1-5, with D possibly TRBD1 on 5 matching bases. Germline values: CDR1 SNHLY, CDR2 FYNNEI. The CDR3 runs to 15 residues. V lost 8 bases to trimming and J lost 1 base, with 15 bases between them. Written as DNA, the CDR3 is TGTGCCAGCGTACGGACCGGGGGGAGCAATCAGCCCCAGCATTTT. It specifies CASVRTGGSNQPQHF.

The chain joins TRBV5-6 to TRBJ2-3; possibly TRBD2 for D (6 bases). This CDR3 has 15 amino acids. Germline V gene sequence: CDR1 SGHDT, CDR2 YYEEEE. V dropped 0 bases and J dropped 1 base, with 9 bases sitting between them. CDR3 nucleotides: TGTGCCAGCAGCTTGGGACTAGGGGGCACAGATACGCAGTATTTT. Amino acid sequence: CASSLGLGGTDTQYF.

The rearrangement uses TRBV28 and TRBJ2-1, with TRBD2 matching over 10 bases. V was clipped by 6 bases and J by 6 bases; unmatched bases: 5. The germline V gene has CDR1 MDHEN and CDR2 SYDVKM. The CDR3 totals 14 residues. The DNA of the CDR3 is TGTGCCAGCAGAGAAGCGGGAGGGGCCAATGAGCAGTTCTTC. This codes for CASREAGGANEQFF.

The rearrangement links TRBV5-4 to TRBJ2-5; 11 nucleotides line up with TRBD1. TRBJ2-7 matches the DNA end more closely, so the J call is doubtful. Looked up from germline, CDR1 is SGHNT and CDR2 is YYREEE (reference sequence). The CDR3 contains 15 residues. The CDR3 bases are TGTGCCAGCAGCTTAGGCGGGACAGGGGGCTACGAGCAGTACTTC. It codes for CASSLGGTGGYEQYF.

This clone was observed a handful of times. This sequence joins TRBV29-1 and TRBJ2-1; 7 bases map to TRBD2. The CDR3 has 15 residues. The V and J ends lost 2 bases and 4 bases, in that order; junction bases with no gene match: 8. Germline CDR1 SQVTM, CDR2 ANQGSEA. The CDR3 DNA sequence: TGCAGCGTTGAACTAGGCGGGAGTGGGTACAATGAGCAGTTCTTC. It translates to CSVELGGSGYNEQFF.

This clone was counted between two and nine times. The chain combines TRBV4-1 with TRBJ2-1; TRBD1 aligns across 9 bases. This CDR3 spans 15 amino acids. Germline CDR1 reads MGHRA; CDR2 reads YSYEKL. The trim removed 4 bases at V and 8 bases at J, leaving 9 bases unmatched. CDR3 region: CASSLGQGKHDEQFF. In nucleotides, the CDR3 is TGCGCCAGCAGCCTCGGACAGGGGAAGCACGATGAGCAGTTCTTC.

The V gene is TRBV28, the J gene TRBJ1-1; D uncertain. This CDR3 is built from 13 residues. Germline values: CDR1 MDHEN, CDR2 SYDVKM. V shed 8 bases and J shed 5 bases, with 15 bases lying between them. This CDR3 is CASRERTRTEAFF. The DNA for the CDR3 is TGTGCCAGCCGGGAGAGAACCCGGACTGAAGCTTTCTTT.

The genes are TRBV7-9 and TRBJ2-3; 12 bases match TRBD2. V shed 3 bases, J shed 5 bases, and the junction held 9 bases outside the gene matches. The CDR3 sequence is 17 residues long. Germline V gives CDR1 SEHNR, CDR2 FQNEAQ (reference sequence). The CDR3 sequence: CASSFPSSGRGQDTQYF. CDR3 coding DNA: TGTGCCAGCAGCTTTCCGTCTAGCGGGAGGGGGCAAGATACGCAGTATTTT. The full variable domain, completed using reference TRBV7-9 and TRBJ2-3, is DTGVSQNPRHKITKRGQNVTFRCDPISEHNRLYWYRQTLGQGPEFLTYFQNEAQLEKSRLLSDRFSAERPKGSFSTLEIQRTEQGDSAMYLCASSFPSSGRGQDTQYFGPGTRLTVL.

V is TRBV4-3 and J is TRBJ2-2; the match to TRBD1 covers 7 bases. The ends lost 2 bases at V and 6 bases at J; junction bases unmatched: 9. CDR3 length: 16 residues. The germline V gene has CDR1 LGHNA and CDR2 YSLEER. CDR3 nucleotide sequence: TGCGCCAGCAGCCAATATGACAGGGACGGCGCCGGGGAGCTGTTTTTT. Translating it yields CASSQYDRDGAGELFF.